This T cell receptor beta chain was identified in a study of blood T cell repertoires in COVID-19. Produced via immunoSEQ multiplex PCR; TCRdb's table is partial and in-frame only. This table has 200,000 to 250,000 clones, approximately 87% appearing once. CDR1 and CDR2 (germline): MNHEY, SVGAGI. Unmatched junction bases numbered 2, after V lost 2 bases and J lost 4 bases. CDR3 length: 14 amino acids. This chain uses TRBV6-5 with TRBJ2-3, with 8 positions matching TRBD2. The clonotype was recovered from a woman between 45 and 60 years old with acute or convalescent COVID-19. The sample consisted of peripheral blood. The CDR3 DNA reads as TGTGCCAGCAGTTACAGCGGGGGTGCAGATACGCAGTATTTT. This encodes CASSYSGGADTQYF.